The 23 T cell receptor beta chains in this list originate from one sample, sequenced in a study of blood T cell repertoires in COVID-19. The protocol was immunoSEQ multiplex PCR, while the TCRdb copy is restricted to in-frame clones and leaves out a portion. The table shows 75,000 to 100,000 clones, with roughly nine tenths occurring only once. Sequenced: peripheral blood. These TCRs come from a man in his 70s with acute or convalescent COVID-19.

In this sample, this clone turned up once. Here the CDR3 DNA reads TGTGCCAGCACCTCGACAGTATACAATGAGCAGTTCTTC. Residues: CASTSTVYNEQFF. The chain uses TRBV28 and TRBJ2-1, with D tentatively TRBD1 (5 bases). This CDR3 contains 13 residues. Germline CDR1 MDHEN, CDR2 SYDVKM. V lost 7 bases and J 4 bases, leaving 11 bases between the germline ends.

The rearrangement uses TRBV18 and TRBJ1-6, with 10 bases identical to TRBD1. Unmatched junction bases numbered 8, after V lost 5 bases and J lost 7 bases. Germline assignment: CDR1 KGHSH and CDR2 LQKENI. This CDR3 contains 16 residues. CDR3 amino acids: CASSSERDRGNSPLHF. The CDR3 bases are TGTGCCAGCTCATCCGAACGGGACAGGGGCAATTCACCCCTCCACTTT.

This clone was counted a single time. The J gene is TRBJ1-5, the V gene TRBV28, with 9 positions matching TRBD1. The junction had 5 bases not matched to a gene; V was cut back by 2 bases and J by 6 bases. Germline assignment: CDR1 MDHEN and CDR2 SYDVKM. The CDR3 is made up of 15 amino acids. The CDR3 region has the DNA TGTGCCAGCAGTTTAGGACAGGGGTTTCTTCAGCCCCAGCATTTT. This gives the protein CASSLGQGFLQPQHF.

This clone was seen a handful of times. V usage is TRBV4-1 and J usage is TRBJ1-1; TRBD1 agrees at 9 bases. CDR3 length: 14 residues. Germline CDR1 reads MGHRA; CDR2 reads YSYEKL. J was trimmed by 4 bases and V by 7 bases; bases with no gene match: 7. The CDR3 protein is CASKQGALSTEAFF. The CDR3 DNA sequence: TGCGCCAGCAAACAGGGGGCGTTGAGCACTGAAGCTTTCTTT.

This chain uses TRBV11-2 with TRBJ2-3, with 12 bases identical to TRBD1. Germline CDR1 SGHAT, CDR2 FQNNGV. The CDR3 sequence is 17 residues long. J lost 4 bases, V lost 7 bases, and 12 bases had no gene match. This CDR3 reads CASTQGGTGGTADTQYF. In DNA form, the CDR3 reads TGTGCCAGCACCCAGGGCGGGACAGGGGGCACCGCAGATACGCAGTATTTT.

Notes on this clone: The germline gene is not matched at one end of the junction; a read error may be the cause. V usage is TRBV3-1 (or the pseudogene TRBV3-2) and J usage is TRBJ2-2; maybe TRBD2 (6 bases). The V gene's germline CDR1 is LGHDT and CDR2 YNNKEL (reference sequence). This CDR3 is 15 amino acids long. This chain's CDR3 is CASSPRRRGERGAVF. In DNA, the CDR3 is TGTGCCAGCAGCCCCCGGAGGAGGGGCGAACGGGGAGCTGTTTTT.

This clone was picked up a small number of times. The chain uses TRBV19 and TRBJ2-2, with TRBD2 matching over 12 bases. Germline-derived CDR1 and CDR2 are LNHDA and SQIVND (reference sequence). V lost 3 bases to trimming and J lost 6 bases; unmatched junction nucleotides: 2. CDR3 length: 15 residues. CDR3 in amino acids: CASSIASGGAGELFF. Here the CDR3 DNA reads TGTGCCAGTAGTATTGCTAGCGGGGGGGCCGGGGAGCTGTTTTTT.

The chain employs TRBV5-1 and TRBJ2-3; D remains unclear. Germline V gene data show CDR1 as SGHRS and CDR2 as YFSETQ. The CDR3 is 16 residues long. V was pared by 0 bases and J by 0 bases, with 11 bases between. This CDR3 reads CASSLAPLSSTDTQYF. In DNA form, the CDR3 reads TGCGCCAGCAGCTTGGCCCCCCTTAGTAGCACAGATACGCAGTATTTT.

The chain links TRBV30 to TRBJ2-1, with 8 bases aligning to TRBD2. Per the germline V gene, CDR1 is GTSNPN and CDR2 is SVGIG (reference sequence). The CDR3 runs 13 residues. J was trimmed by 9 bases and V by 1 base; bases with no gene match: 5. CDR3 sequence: CAWSDGLAPEQFF. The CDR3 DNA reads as TGTGCCTGGAGTGATGGACTAGCTCCTGAGCAGTTCTTC.

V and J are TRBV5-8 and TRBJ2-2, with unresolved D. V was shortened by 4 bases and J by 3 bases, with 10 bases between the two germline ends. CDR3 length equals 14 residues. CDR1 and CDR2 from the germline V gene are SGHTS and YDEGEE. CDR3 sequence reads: CASSPRVDTGELFF. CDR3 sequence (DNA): TGTGCCAGCAGCCCCCGGGTAGACACCGGGGAGCTGTTTTTT.

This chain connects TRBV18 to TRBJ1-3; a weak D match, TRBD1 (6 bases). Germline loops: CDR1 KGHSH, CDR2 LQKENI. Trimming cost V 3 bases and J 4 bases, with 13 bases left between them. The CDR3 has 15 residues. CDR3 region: CASSPPTGPGNTIYF. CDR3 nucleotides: TGTGCCAGCTCACCCCCGACAGGCCCCGGAAACACCATATATTTT. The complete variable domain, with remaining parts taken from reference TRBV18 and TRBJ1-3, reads NAGVMQNPRHLVRRRGQEARLRCSPMKGHSHVYWYRQLPEEGLKFMVYLQKENIIDESGMPKERFSAEFPKEGPSILRIQQVVRGDSAAYFCASSPPTGPGNTIYFGEGSWLTVV.

The CDR3 DNA reads TGCGCCAGCAGCCAATTTGGACTATCTGGAAACACCATATATTTT. Its translation is CASSQFGLSGNTIYF. This chain links TRBV4-1 with TRBJ1-3, with D hard to call. The CDR3 sequence is 15 residues long. The germline CDR1 and CDR2 sequences are MGHRA and YSYEKL. V was shortened by 2 bases and J by 1 base, with 9 bases between the two germline ends.

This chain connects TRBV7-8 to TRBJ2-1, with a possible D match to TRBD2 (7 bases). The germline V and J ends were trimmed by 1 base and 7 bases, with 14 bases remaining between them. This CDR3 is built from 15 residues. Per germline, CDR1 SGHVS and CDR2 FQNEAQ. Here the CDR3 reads CASSLVRGGWNEQFF. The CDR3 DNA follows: TGTGCCAGCAGCTTAGTAAGGGGGGGATGGAATGAGCAGTTCTTC.

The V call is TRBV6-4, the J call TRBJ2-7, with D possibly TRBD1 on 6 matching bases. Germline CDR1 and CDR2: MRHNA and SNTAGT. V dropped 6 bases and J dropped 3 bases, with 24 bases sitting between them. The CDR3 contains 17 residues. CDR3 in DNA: TGTGCCAGCAGCCGCACACAACTAGGGGGATTCGGCTACGAGCAGTACGTC. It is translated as CASSRTQLGGFGYEQYV.

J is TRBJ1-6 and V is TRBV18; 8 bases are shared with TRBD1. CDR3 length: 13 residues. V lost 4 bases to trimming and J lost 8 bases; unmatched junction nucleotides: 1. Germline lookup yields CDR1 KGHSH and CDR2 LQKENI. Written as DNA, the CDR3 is TGTGCCAGCTCACAACAGGGGGATTCACCCCTCCACTTT. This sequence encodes CASSQQGDSPLHF.

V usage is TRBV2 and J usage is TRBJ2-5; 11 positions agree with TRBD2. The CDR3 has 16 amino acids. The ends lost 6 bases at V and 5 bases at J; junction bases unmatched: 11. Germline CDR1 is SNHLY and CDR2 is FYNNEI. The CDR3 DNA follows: TGTGCCAGCAGGGAGCTGAGACTAGCGGGGTTGGAGACCCAGTACTTC. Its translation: CASRELRLAGLETQYF.

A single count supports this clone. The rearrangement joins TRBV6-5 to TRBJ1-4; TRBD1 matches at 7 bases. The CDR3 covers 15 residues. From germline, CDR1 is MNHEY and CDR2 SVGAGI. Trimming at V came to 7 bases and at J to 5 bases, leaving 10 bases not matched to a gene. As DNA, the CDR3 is TGTGCCAGCACCTCTACCGGGACAGCCAATGAAAAACTGTTTTTT. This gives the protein CASTSTGTANEKLFF.

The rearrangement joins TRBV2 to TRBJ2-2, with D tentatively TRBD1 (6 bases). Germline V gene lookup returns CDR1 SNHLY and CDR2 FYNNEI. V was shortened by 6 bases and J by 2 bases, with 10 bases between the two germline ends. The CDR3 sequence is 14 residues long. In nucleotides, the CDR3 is TGTGCCAGCAGAGTGGACAGTAACACCGGGGAGCTGTTTTTT. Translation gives CASRVDSNTGELFF.

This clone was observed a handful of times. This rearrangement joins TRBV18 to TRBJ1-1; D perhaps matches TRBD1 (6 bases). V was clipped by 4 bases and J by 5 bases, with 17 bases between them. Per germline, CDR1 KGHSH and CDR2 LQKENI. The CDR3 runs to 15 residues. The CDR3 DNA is TGTGCCAGCTCACGAATACAGGGTGAATGGACTGAAGCTTTCTTT. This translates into CASSRIQGEWTEAFF.

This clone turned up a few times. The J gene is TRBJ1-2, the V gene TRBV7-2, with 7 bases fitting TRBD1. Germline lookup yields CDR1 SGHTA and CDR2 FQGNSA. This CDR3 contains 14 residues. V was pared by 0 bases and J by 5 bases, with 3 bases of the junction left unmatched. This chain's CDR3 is CASSLAGTAYGYTF. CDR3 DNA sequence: TGTGCCAGCAGCTTAGCCGGGACAGCTTATGGCTACACCTTC.

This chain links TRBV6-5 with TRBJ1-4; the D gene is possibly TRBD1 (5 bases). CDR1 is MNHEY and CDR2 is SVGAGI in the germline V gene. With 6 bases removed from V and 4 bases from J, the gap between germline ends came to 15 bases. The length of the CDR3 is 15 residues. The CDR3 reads CASSSLVGGNEKLFF. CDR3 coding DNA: TGTGCCAGCAGCTCCCTGGTGGGGGGTAATGAAAAACTGTTTTTT.

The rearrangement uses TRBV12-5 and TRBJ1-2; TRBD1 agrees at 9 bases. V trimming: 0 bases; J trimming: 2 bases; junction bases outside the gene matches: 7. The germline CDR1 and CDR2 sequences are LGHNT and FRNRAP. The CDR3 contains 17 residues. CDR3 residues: CASGLVGGTGKNYGYTF. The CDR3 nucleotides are TGTGCTAGTGGTTTGGTAGGAGGGACAGGGAAGAACTATGGCTACACCTTC.

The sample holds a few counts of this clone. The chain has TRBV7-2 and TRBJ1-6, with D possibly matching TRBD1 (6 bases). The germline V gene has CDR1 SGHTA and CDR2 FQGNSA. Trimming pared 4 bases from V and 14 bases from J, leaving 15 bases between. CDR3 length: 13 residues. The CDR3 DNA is TGTGCCAGCAGCTCCTTGGACAGAGGATCCCTCCACTTT. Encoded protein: CASSSLDRGSLHF.